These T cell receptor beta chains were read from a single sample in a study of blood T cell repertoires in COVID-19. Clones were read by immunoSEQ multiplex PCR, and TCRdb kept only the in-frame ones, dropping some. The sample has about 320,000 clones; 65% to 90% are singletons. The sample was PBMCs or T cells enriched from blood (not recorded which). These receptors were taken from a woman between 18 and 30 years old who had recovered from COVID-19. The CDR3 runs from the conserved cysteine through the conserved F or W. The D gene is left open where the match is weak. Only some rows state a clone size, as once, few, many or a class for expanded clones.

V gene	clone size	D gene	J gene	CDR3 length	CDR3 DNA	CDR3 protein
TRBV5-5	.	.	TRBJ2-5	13	TGTGCCACAACGACCGGGTACCAAGAGACCCAGTACTTC	CATTTGYQETQYF
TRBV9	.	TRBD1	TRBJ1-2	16	TGTGCCAGCAGCCCCGGGGACAGAATTTTACTATGGGGCTACACCTTC	CASSPGDRILLWGYTF
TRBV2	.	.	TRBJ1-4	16	TGTGCCCGCTCCGAGGGGGGGGGTTGGACAAATGAAAAACTGTTTTTT	CARSEGGGWTNEKLFF
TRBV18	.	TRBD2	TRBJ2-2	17	TGTGCCAGCTCACCCCTAGCGGGGGGGCCGTCGACCGGGGAGCTGTTTTTT	CASSPLAGGPSTGELFF
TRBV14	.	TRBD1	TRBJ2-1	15	TGTGCCAGCAGCCAACGGCCGGGACAGATAAATGAGCAGTTCTTC	CASSQRPGQINEQFF
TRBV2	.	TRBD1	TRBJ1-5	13	TGTGCCAGCCGGGACAGGCGGAATCAGCCCCAGCATTTT	CASRDRRNQPQHF
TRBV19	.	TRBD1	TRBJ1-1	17	TGTGCCAGTAGTATTGGGGACAGGGATAGACGGGGCGCTGAAGCTTTCTTT	CASSIGDRDRRGAEAFF
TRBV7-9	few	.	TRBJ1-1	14	TGTGCCAGCAGCTTTCAAGGGGGTGTGACTGAAGCTTTCTTT	CASSFQGGVTEAFF
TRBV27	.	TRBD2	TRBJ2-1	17	TGTGCCAGCAGTTCAGTCCTCCTAGCGGGCCCTTACAATGAGCAGTTCTTC	CASSSVLLAGPYNEQFF
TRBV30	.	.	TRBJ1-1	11	TGTGCCTGGAGTGTGACACCTGAAGCTTTCTTT	CAWSVTPEAFF
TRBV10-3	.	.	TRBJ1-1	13	TGTGCCATCAAAGGGAGTGGGGTCACTGAAGCTTTCTTT	CAIKGSGVTEAFF
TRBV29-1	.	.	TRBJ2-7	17	TGCAGCGCTACAGGGCCATCCTCTCTAGGGAGATTGTACGAGCAGTACTTC	CSATGPSSLGRLYEQYF
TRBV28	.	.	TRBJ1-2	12	TGTGCCAGCAGTTTACGGGTCGATGGCTACACCTTC	CASSLRVDGYTF
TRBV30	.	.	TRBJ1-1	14	TGTGCCTGGAGTGTACGTCCAGGGAAAACTGAAGCTTTCTTT	CAWSVRPGKTEAFF
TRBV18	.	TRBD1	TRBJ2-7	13	TGTGCCAGCTCACCAGAGACAGGGGGCGAGCAGTACTTC	CASSPETGGEQYF
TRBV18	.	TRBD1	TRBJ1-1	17	TGTGCCAGCTCACCGAAAACCGGGACAGGGTTTGGGACTGAAGCTTTCTTT	CASSPKTGTGFGTEAFF
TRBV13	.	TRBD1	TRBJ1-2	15	TGTGCCAGCAGCGGTCGACAGGGGGCGACCTATGGCTACACCTTC	CASSGRQGATYGYTF
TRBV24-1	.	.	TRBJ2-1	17	TGTGCCACCAGTGATTTAATCTCAGGGATCGGCTACAATGAGCAGTTCTTC	CATSDLISGIGYNEQFF
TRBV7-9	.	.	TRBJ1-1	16	TGTGCCAGCAGCCCGATGAACTGGGCCATGAACACTGAAGCTTTCTTT	CASSPMNWAMNTEAFF
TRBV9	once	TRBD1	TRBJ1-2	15	TGTGCCAGCAGCGTAGGGACAGGGGTGATAGGTGGCTACACCTTC	CASSVGTGVIGGYTF
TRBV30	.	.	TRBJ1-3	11	TGTGCCTCTTCGGGAGGAAACACCATATATTTT	CASSGGNTIYF
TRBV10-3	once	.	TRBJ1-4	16	TGTGCCATCAGTGCTGTAGGGAGGGCACCTAATGAAAAACTGTTTTTT	CAISAVGRAPNEKLFF
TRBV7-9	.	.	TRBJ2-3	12	TGTGCCAGCAGCTTACACACAGATACGCAGTATTTT	CASSLHTDTQYF
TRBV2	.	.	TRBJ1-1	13	TGTGCCAGCACCAGGGATTGGAACACTGAAGCTTTCTTT	CASTRDWNTEAFF
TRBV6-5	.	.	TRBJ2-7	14	TGTGCCAGCCTCCCTTCGGGTTTCTCCTACGAGCAGTACTTC	CASLPSGFSYEQYF
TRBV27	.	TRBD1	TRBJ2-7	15	TGTGCCAGCAGTTTATCCGGACAGGGGCCCTACGAGCAGTACTTC	CASSLSGQGPYEQYF
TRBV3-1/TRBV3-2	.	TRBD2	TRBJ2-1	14	TGTGCCAGCAGCCAAGGGACTAGCATGAATGAGCAGTTCTTC	CASSQGTSMNEQFF